This entry features one T cell receptor (beta chain) sequence. The antigen is unknown. This CDR3 is 14 amino acids long. Germline trimming cut 3 bases from V and 3 bases from J; bases unmatched to any gene: 3. Germline V gene lookup returns CDR1 LNHNV and CDR2 YYDKDF (reference sequence). The data were obtained in a study of CD8+ T cells in alopecia areata. Findings and caveats of the study: Mice showed clearer TCR sharing than patients did, a gap that was possibly HLA-related.

In each case, RNA was isolated and then reverse transcribed into cDNA as the sequencing template. TCRdb's table, derived via immunoSEQ multiplex PCR, lists solely in-frame clones and lacks some. The profile covers 110,000 or so clones, with over 60% appearing a single time and around 2.7% taken by the ten largest. The chain uses TRBV15 and TRBJ1-1; TRBD1 matches 8 bases. The sequence came from a human donor in good health. Source material: CD4+ T cells sorted from blood. CDR3 in DNA: TGTGCCACCAGCAGGACAGGGGTTGACACTGAAGCTTTCTTT. It specifies CATSRTGVDTEAFF.